The source of this TCR beta chain is a study of T cell clonality in common variable immunodeficiency. Study outcomes and limitations: Links between repertoire features and CVID complications were heterogeneity-limited. Compared with controls, CVID subjects had fewer shared TCRbeta clones. Fewer deletions and N-nucleotide insertions were reportedly seen in common variable immunodeficiency TCR beta sequences.

The length of the CDR3 is 14 residues. Germline CDR1 is MGHRA and CDR2 is YSYEKL. Control and CVID samples contributed equal amounts of genomic DNA. Here immunoSEQ multiplex PCR was the method, and the copy in TCRdb shows in-frame clones only, minus some. The sample holds over 55,000 clones, and no clone turns up only once. This clone came up many times. What it recognizes is unknown. The read is 3 residues too short to cover the CDR3 end, so that end is filled in from the germline J gene. V gene TRBV4-1 combines with J gene TRBJ1-1; a weak D match, TRBD1 (5 bases). Sequencing was done on a sample of peripheral blood mononuclear cells. The TCR sequence derives from a person between 18 and 70 years old in good health. CDR3 DNA (partial): TGCGCCAGCAGCCAAGATCTCTTTGGGGCAGGA. Translated: CASSQDLFGAG. The complete CDR3 reads CASSQDLFGAGAFF.